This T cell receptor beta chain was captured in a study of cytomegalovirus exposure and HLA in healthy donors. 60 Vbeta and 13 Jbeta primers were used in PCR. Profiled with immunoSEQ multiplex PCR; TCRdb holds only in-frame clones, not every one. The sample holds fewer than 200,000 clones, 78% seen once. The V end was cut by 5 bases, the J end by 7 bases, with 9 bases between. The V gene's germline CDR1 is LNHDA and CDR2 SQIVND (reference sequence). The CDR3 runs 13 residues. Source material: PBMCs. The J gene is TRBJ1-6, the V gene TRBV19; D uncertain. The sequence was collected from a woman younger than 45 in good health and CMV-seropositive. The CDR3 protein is CASSRAGNSPLHF. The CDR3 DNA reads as TGTGCCAGTAGTCGGGCGGGGAATTCACCCCTCCACTTT.